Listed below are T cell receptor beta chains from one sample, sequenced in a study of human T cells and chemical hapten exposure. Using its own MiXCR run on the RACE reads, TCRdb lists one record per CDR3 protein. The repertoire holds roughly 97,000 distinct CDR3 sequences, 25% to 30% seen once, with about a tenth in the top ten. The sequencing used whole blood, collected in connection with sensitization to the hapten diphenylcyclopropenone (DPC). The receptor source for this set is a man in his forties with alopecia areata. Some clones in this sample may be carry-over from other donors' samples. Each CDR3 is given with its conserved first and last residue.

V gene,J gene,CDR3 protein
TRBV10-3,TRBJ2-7,CAISGSALAAGGSYEQYF
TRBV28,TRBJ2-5,CASSSRGTAYQETQYF
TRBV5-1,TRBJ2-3,CASSFSSEGSDTQYF
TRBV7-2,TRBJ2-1,CASSFSLPEQFF
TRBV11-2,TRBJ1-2,CASSAHLGTANYGYTF
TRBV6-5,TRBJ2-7,CASSYSRDRGYEQYF
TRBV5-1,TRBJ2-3,CASSDGRPDTQYF
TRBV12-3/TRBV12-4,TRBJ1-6,CASSLRTGGSPLHF
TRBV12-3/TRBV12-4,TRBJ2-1,CASSAQNEQFF
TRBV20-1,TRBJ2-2,CSASVTSGSRFGELFF
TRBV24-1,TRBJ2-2,CATGPGGGELFF
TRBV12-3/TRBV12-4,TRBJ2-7,CASSPRTSGSGEQYF
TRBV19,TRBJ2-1,CASSMGPLMVQFF
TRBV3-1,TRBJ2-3,CASSQTGTGSTDTQYF